These T cell receptor beta chains were read from a single sample in a study of low-dose radiotherapy and immunotherapy resistance in tumors. TCRdb passed the reads through MiXCR, listing each CDR3 protein once. In the table there are around 100,000 distinct CDR3 sequences, 20% to 25% of which are singletons. The specimen was PBMCs, collected after low-dose radiotherapy plus immunotherapy. These receptors were taken from a female donor with ovarian cancer. Each CDR3 is given with its conserved first and last residue. Each record gives: clone size, D gene, J gene, V gene, CDR3 DNA, CDR3 protein. The D gene is left open where the match is weak. Size is omitted from some rows. Given values are once, few, many or a class for expanded clones.

clone size: few
D gene: -
J gene: TRBJ1-1
V gene: TRBV27
CDR3 DNA: TGTGCCAGCAGTCCGGGGTTAAGTTGGCCCCCCTTTTCGGCGAGCGCTGAAGCTTTCTTT
CDR3 protein: CASSPGLSWPPFSASAEAFF

clone size: once
D gene: -
J gene: TRBJ1-5
V gene: TRBV7-3
CDR3 DNA: TGTGCCAGCAGCCCCAGGGGTAGTAGCAATCAGCCCCAGCATTTT
CDR3 protein: CASSPRGSSNQPQHF

clone size: many
D gene: -
J gene: TRBJ1-2
V gene: TRBV12-3/TRBV12-4
CDR3 DNA: TGTGCCAGCAGTTTAGCGGCCCAGAGGACCGGCTACACCTTC
CDR3 protein: CASSLAAQRTGYTF

clone size: many
D gene: TRBD2
J gene: TRBJ2-1
V gene: TRBV7-7
CDR3 DNA: TGTGCTAGCAGCTTAGCCCGGGGGGGCTACAATGAGCAGTTCTTC
CDR3 protein: CASSLARGGYNEQFF

clone size: many
D gene: -
J gene: TRBJ2-6
V gene: TRBV3-1
CDR3 DNA: TGTGCCAGCAGCCAGATCGTCGGAACTGGGGCCAACGTCCTGACTTTC
CDR3 protein: CASSQIVGTGANVLTF

clone size: -
D gene: -
J gene: TRBJ1-2
V gene: TRBV7-2
CDR3 DNA: TGTGCCAGCACCACCCCCTCGGCTAACTATGGCTACACCTTC
CDR3 protein: CASTTPSANYGYTF

clone size: many
D gene: -
J gene: TRBJ1-5
V gene: TRBV27
CDR3 DNA: TGTGCCAGCAGTTTAGGGGGAATGGGCAATCAGCCCCAGCATTTT
CDR3 protein: CASSLGGMGNQPQHF

clone size: many
D gene: -
J gene: TRBJ2-7
V gene: TRBV29-1
CDR3 DNA: TGCAGCGTGGAGATTAGCTCCTACGAGCAGTACTTC
CDR3 protein: CSVEISSYEQYF

clone size: many
D gene: -
J gene: TRBJ2-6
V gene: TRBV29-1
CDR3 DNA: TGCAGCGTCGCACTCTCTGGGGCCAACGTCCTGACTTTC
CDR3 protein: CSVALSGANVLTF

clone size: -
D gene: -
J gene: TRBJ2-7
V gene: TRBV15
CDR3 DNA: TGTGCCACCAGCAGAGATCCCCGGCGGTACTACGAGCAGTACTTC
CDR3 protein: CATSRDPRRYYEQYF

clone size: many
D gene: TRBD1
J gene: TRBJ1-2
V gene: TRBV20-1
CDR3 DNA: TGCAGTGCCAGAATCGACAGGGGGCTCGTTGGCTACACCTTC
CDR3 protein: CSARIDRGLVGYTF

clone size: many
D gene: TRBD2
J gene: TRBJ2-7
V gene: TRBV6-6
CDR3 DNA: TGTGCCAGCACCGGGACTAGCGAAACCTACGAGCAGTACTTC
CDR3 protein: CASTGTSETYEQYF

clone size: many
D gene: TRBD1
J gene: TRBJ2-7
V gene: TRBV12-5
CDR3 DNA: TGTGCTAGTGGTTTGGGCATCGGTGGGGACAGGGGAGACTACGAGCAGTACTTC
CDR3 protein: CASGLGIGGDRGDYEQYF

clone size: many
D gene: TRBD1
J gene: TRBJ1-3
V gene: TRBV11-3
CDR3 DNA: TGTGCCAGCAGCCCAACAGGGGGCTCTGGAAACACCATATATTTT
CDR3 protein: CASSPTGGSGNTIYF

clone size: many
D gene: TRBD2
J gene: TRBJ2-5
V gene: TRBV24-1
CDR3 DNA: TGTGCCACCGGATCCCACACCGTAGCGGGAAGAGAGACCCAGTACTTC
CDR3 protein: CATGSHTVAGRETQYF

clone size: many
D gene: -
J gene: TRBJ2-6
V gene: TRBV5-1
CDR3 DNA: TGCGCCAGCAGCTTGGCCGTCTCTGGGGCCAACGTCCTGACTTTC
CDR3 protein: CASSLAVSGANVLTF

clone size: few
D gene: TRBD2
J gene: TRBJ2-1
V gene: TRBV20-1
CDR3 DNA: TGCAGTTGTAGTGGGAGGGTGGTGGATGAGCAGTTCTTC
CDR3 protein: CSCSGRVVDEQFF

clone size: many
D gene: -
J gene: TRBJ2-1
V gene: TRBV6-8
CDR3 DNA: TGTGCCAGCAGTGACACTAGAGTGCGGGCTGAGCAGTTCTTC
CDR3 protein: CASSDTRVRAEQFF

clone size: many
D gene: TRBD2
J gene: TRBJ2-4
V gene: TRBV29-1
CDR3 DNA: TGCAGCGTTGTCGGGCTGAGCGGGGGAACCAAAAACATTCAGTACTTC
CDR3 protein: CSVVGLSGGTKNIQYF

clone size: few
D gene: -
J gene: TRBJ2-1
V gene: TRBV20-1
CDR3 DNA: TGCAGTGCTAGAGATCTCCAGGGGACATACAATGAGCAGTTCTTC
CDR3 protein: CSARDLQGTYNEQFF

clone size: many
D gene: -
J gene: TRBJ1-6
V gene: TRBV14
CDR3 DNA: TGTGCCAGCAGCTCGCGATCGGGGCTGTTCCACTTT
CDR3 protein: CASSSRSGLFHF

clone size: many
D gene: -
J gene: TRBJ1-6
V gene: TRBV5-5
CDR3 DNA: TGTGCCAGCAGCTTGTTTGGGACCAACTATAATTCACCCCTCCACTTT
CDR3 protein: CASSLFGTNYNSPLHF

clone size: -
D gene: TRBD1
J gene: TRBJ2-1
V gene: TRBV11-2
CDR3 DNA: TGTGCCAGCAGCCTTATGGAACAGGGGACCTACAATGAGCAGTTCTTC
CDR3 protein: CASSLMEQGTYNEQFF

clone size: -
D gene: -
J gene: TRBJ1-1
V gene: TRBV6-1
CDR3 DNA: TGTGCCAGCAGTGAACTGGGGGGCACTGAAGCTTTCTTT
CDR3 protein: CASSELGGTEAFF

clone size: many
D gene: TRBD2
J gene: TRBJ2-1
V gene: TRBV5-5
CDR3 DNA: TGTGCCAGCAGCTTGGGTGTAGCGGGAGTGAGCTCCTACAATGAGCAGTTCTTC
CDR3 protein: CASSLGVAGVSSYNEQFF

clone size: many
D gene: -
J gene: TRBJ1-2
V gene: TRBV20-1
CDR3 DNA: TGCAGTGCTAGAGACAGGGTTGGCGGTGGCTACACCTTC
CDR3 protein: CSARDRVGGGYTF

clone size: -
D gene: TRBD2
J gene: TRBJ2-7
V gene: TRBV12-3/TRBV12-4
CDR3 DNA: TGTGCCAGCAGTTTATCGGGGGGGCCCTACGAGCAGTACTTC
CDR3 protein: CASSLSGGPYEQYF

clone size: few
D gene: -
J gene: TRBJ2-7
V gene: TRBV23-1
CDR3 DNA: TGCGCCAGCAGTGGGTGCGAGCAGTACTTC
CDR3 protein: CASSGCEQYF

clone size: many
D gene: -
J gene: TRBJ2-6
V gene: TRBV5-1
CDR3 DNA: TGCGCCAGCAGCTTGCCAACCTACTCTGGGGCCAACGTCCTGACTTTC
CDR3 protein: CASSLPTYSGANVLTF

clone size: many
D gene: TRBD2
J gene: TRBJ2-1
V gene: TRBV7-3
CDR3 DNA: TGTGCCAGCAGCCCCGTGGCTAGCGGGGGTTCAGAGCAGTTCTTC
CDR3 protein: CASSPVASGGSEQFF